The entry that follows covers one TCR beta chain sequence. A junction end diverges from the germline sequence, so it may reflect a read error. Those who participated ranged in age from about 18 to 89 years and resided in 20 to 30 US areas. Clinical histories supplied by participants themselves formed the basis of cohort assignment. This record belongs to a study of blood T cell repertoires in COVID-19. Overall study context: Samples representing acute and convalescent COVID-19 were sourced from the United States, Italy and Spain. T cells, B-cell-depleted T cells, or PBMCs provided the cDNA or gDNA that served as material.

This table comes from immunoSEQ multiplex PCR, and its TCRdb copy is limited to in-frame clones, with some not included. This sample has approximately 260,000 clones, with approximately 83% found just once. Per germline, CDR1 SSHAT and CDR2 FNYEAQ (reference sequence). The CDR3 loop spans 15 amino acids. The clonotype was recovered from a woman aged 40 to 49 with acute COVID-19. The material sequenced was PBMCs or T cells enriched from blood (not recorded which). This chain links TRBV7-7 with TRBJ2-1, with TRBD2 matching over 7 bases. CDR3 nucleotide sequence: TGTGCTAGCAGCTTAGGAGCGGGAACCTACAATGAGCAGTTCTTC. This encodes CASSLGAGTYNEQFF.